This TCR beta chain was identified during a study of T-cell reconstitution after alpha-beta-depleted transplantation in children. The library targeted TCRbeta and was prepared with unique molecular identifiers. TCRdb re-analysed the PCR reads in MiXCR, keeping a single row per CDR3 protein. The profile shows 450,000 to 600,000 distinct CDR3 sequences, 8% to 11% of them singletons. CDR3 size: 16 residues. With 6 bases removed from V and 4 bases from J, the gap between germline ends came to 22 bases. Germline V gene sequence: CDR1 LNHDA, CDR2 SQIVND (reference sequence). A note on this clonotype: What it binds is not known.

Overall study results and limits: It was reported that alpha-beta T cells came from several hundred expanded graft clones (about two months after transplant). By one year post-transplant, T-cell counts and diversity largely arose from T cells that were newly produced.

The V and J genes are TRBV19 and TRBJ2-7; D is possibly TRBD1 (5 bases). This clonotype originated in a child aged 2-15 years with inherited bone marrow failure, due to receive a stem cell transplant. The starting material was PBMCs, obtained before TCRalphabeta/CD19-depleted stem cell transplant. CDR3: CASSQHDSSNDYEQYF. As DNA, the CDR3 is TGTGCCAGTAGCCAGCATGACAGTTCAAACGATTACGAGCAGTACTTC.